The 6 T cell receptor beta chains below were found in one sample sequenced in a study of cytotoxic CD8 clonotypes in ibrutinib-treated CLL. Repertoires were generated with immunoSEQ multiplex PCR, while TCRdb's copy carries only in-frame clones and drops some. The sample contains some 29,000 clones, about three quarters of which appear only once. Sequencing was performed on PBMCs, taken after 36 months of ibrutinib treatment. These receptors were obtained from a human donor with chronic lymphocytic leukemia.

The rearrangement joins TRBV5-1 to TRBJ2-7; D is perhaps TRBD1 or TRBD2 (6 bases each). Trimming left V 2 bases short and J 4 bases short, with 13 bases between. The CDR3 totals 14 residues. Per germline, CDR1 SGHRS and CDR2 YFSETQ. The CDR3 DNA reads TGCGCCAGCAGCTTCGAAGGGGGGCCGTACGAGCAGTACTTC. This encodes CASSFEGGPYEQYF.

The chain uses TRBV18 and TRBJ1-6; 12 bases agree with TRBD1. The CDR3 extends over 14 amino acids. V dropped 2 bases and J dropped 13; count of bases not matched to a gene: 3. Germline CDR1 KGHSH, CDR2 LQKENI. The CDR3 nucleotides read TGTGCCAGCTCACCAGGGACAGGGGGCGATCCCCTCCACTTT. This translates into CASSPGTGGDPLHF.

This chain joins TRBV5-6 and TRBJ2-1, with 7 bases lining up with TRBD2. Per the germline V gene, CDR1 is SGHDT and CDR2 is YYEEEE. The CDR3 runs 15 residues. Trimming cost V 3 bases and J 2 bases; bases outside gene matches: 5. The CDR3 is CASSSGGVTYNEQFF. The DNA for the CDR3 is TGTGCCAGCAGCTCTGGGGGGGTAACCTACAATGAGCAGTTCTTC.

J is TRBJ2-2 and V is TRBV5-6, with a possible D match to TRBD1 (5 bases). This CDR3 has 13 residues. The V end was cut by 4 bases, the J end by 3 bases, with 7 bases between. Germline lookup yields CDR1 SGHDT and CDR2 YYEEEE. CDR3 in DNA: TGTGCCAGCAGCCGACAGTACACCGGGGAGCTGTTTTTT. Amino acids: CASSRQYTGELFF. Variable domain in full (rest from reference TRBV5-6 and TRBJ2-2): DAGVTQSPTHLIKTRGQQVTLRCSPKSGHDTVSWYQQALGQGPQFIFQYYEEEERQRGNFPDRFSGHQFPNYSSELNVNALLLGDSALYLCASSRQYTGELFFGEGSRLTVL.

The V gene is TRBV27, the J gene TRBJ2-3, with D unresolved. Germline lookup yields CDR1 MNHEY and CDR2 SMNVEV (reference sequence). V gave up 4 bases and J gave up 5 bases, with 13 bases separating them. This CDR3 has 14 residues. CDR3 in amino acids: CASSSSRSVDTQYF. The CDR3 nucleotides are TGTGCCAGCAGTTCGTCGCGGTCAGTAGATACGCAGTATTTT.

This chain links TRBV29-1 with TRBJ1-2; D is unresolved. The CDR3 has 12 residues. V was trimmed by 2 bases and J by 6 bases, leaving 10 bases between them. CDR1 and CDR2 (germline): SQVTM, ANQGSEA. The CDR3 loop is CSVERGGNGYTF. The CDR3 coding sequence is TGCAGCGTTGAACGAGGAGGGAATGGCTACACCTTC.